Described below is a single T cell receptor (beta chain) sequence and its context. This record belongs to a study of blood T cell repertoires in COVID-19. Authors' methods: Using reference gene primer amplification, nucleated cell counts were estimated. Repertoires were generated with immunoSEQ multiplex PCR, while TCRdb's copy carries only in-frame clones and drops some. The DNA gave D and trimming, while V, J and clone size come from that table. The sample includes some 95,000 clones, around 75% seen only once; the top ten take approximately 24%. Trimming at V came to 0 bases and at J to 3 bases, leaving 5 bases not matched to a gene. In germline, CDR1 is MNHEY, CDR2 SVGEGT. CDR3 size: 15 residues.

The chain carries TRBV6-2 or TRBV6-3 and TRBJ2-7; 7 nucleotides agree with TRBD1. The sequenced sample was peripheral blood. The TCR originated in a man in his 70s with acute or convalescent COVID-19. CDR3 sequence reads: CASSYSYRGDYEQYF. CDR3 coding DNA: TGTGCCAGCAGTTACTCCTACAGGGGAGACTACGAGCAGTACTTC.